This T cell receptor (beta chain) was observed in a study of shared clonotypes between healthy human individuals. As to this clone: Its antigen is undetermined.

CD45RO-negative CD8 cells positively selected for CCR7 made up the naive population, which excluded terminally differentiated effector memory CD45RA+ cells. The protocol was immunoSEQ multiplex PCR, while the TCRdb copy is restricted to in-frame clones and leaves out a portion. The sample has hundreds of thousands of clones, about 96% seen once; the top ten hold less than 0.13%. General study points: The authors expected sequencing depth to affect clonotype sharing among donors. Generation probability values for non-shared clonotypes were lower than those for clonotypes shared by all four donors. Having only a few donors restricted how much genetic and exposure-history diversity was captured. Compared with memory subsets, naive subsets generally had larger estimated richness.

In germline, CDR1 is SGHDT, CDR2 YYEEEE. This CDR3 has 15 amino acids. Between the trimmed V and J ends, which lost 1 base and 7 bases, there was a span of 18 bases. This TCR came from a woman in her thirties in good health. This chain uses TRBV5-6 with TRBJ2-7, with a possible D match to TRBD1 (5 bases). Input material: naive CD8+ T cells sorted from blood. The CDR3 DNA is TGTGCCAGCAGCTTGAGTACACAGGTGTACACTGAGCAGTACTTC. Translated, it gives CASSLSTQVYTEQYF. Full variable domain (outside the CDR3, taken from reference TRBV5-6 and TRBJ2-7): DAGVTQSPTHLIKTRGQQVTLRCSPKSGHDTVSWYQQALGQGPQFIFQYYEEEERQRGNFPDRFSGHQFPNYSSELNVNALLLGDSALYLCASSLSTQVYTEQYFGPGTRLTVT.